One sample yielded the 21 T cell receptor beta chains listed below, sequenced in a study of post-analysis software for immune sequencing data. The study, taken as a whole, reports: Controls had lower frequencies than patients of roughly five TRBV segments, which included TRBV5-6, TRBV5-1 and TRBV20-1.

No antigens are known for them. Unique-molecular-identifier-tagged TCR beta cDNA libraries were used. TCRdb re-derived calls from the PCR reads in MiXCR, one entry per CDR3 protein. The table lists more than 500,000 distinct CDR3 sequences, approximately 31% of them singletons. Material for sequencing was blood. These receptors were obtained from a girl aged 2-17 years with multiple sclerosis.

The chain couples TRBV7-2 to TRBJ2-1; possible D gene TRBD1, 5 bases. V shed 4 bases and J shed 2 bases, with 9 bases lying between them. Germline lookup yields CDR1 SGHTA and CDR2 FQGNSA. The length of the CDR3 is 14 residues. The CDR3 protein is CASSYAGPYNEQFF. In DNA, the CDR3 is TGTGCCAGCAGCTACGCAGGGCCCTACAATGAGCAGTTCTTC.

There are a few counts of this clonotype. The chain combines TRBV7-3 with TRBJ2-3; possible D gene TRBD2, 5 bases. Trimming removed 6 bases at V and 5 bases at J, with 15 bases between. The germline V gene encodes CDR1 SGHTA and CDR2 FQGTGA. The CDR3 runs to 14 residues. The CDR3 DNA sequence: TGTGCCAGCAGTTCTAGCCCCTCGATAGATACGCAGTATTTT. The encoded protein is CASSSSPSIDTQYF.

This clonotype has a handful of counts. The chain carries TRBV10-1 and TRBJ1-1; D gene uncertain. Per the germline V gene, CDR1 is WNHNN and CDR2 is SYGVQD (reference sequence). V lost 2 bases and J lost 7, with 11 bases in between. This CDR3 is 13 amino acids long. The CDR3 nucleotides read TGCGCCAGCAGTGAGGAGTACGACATTGAAGCTTTCTTT. Translated, it gives CASSEEYDIEAFF.

The rearrangement uses TRBV11-2 and TRBJ2-6; D is undetermined. Germline V gene data show CDR1 as SGHAT and CDR2 as FQNNGV. This CDR3 has 17 amino acids. Trimming took 5 bases from V and 5 from J, leaving 19 bases between them. CDR3 DNA: TGTGCCAGCAGCCCCTACCGTCGACCTGGGAGGGCCAACGTCCTGACTTTC. Its translation: CASSPYRRPGRANVLTF.

This clonotype was recorded many times. The chain couples TRBV20-1 to TRBJ1-2, with 8 bases fitting TRBD1. This CDR3 contains 15 residues. J lost 7 bases, V lost 1 base, and 11 bases had no gene match. The V gene's germline CDR1 is DFQATT and CDR2 SNEGSKA (reference sequence). The CDR3 nucleotides are TGCAGTGCTAGAGCGCCCGTGACAGGGGAACGTGGCTACACCTTC. Translation: CSARAPVTGERGYTF.

This clonotype has only a few counts. V gene TRBV18 combines with J gene TRBJ2-1; D is perhaps TRBD2 (5 bases). CDR3 length: 14 residues. The V end was cut by 3 bases, the J end by 4 bases, with 10 bases between. Germline V gene data show CDR1 as KGHSH and CDR2 as LQKENI. The CDR3 protein is CASSPLLAYNEQFF. The CDR3 nucleotides read TGTGCCAGCTCACCCCTCTTAGCGTACAATGAGCAGTTCTTC. The full variable domain, with the rest looked up from reference TRBV18 and TRBJ2-1, is NAGVMQNPRHLVRRRGQEARLRCSPMKGHSHVYWYRQLPEEGLKFMVYLQKENIIDESGMPKERFSAEFPKEGPSILRIQQVVRGDSAAYFCASSPLLAYNEQFFGPGTRLTVL.

This clonotype has just a few counts. This chain uses TRBV7-9 with TRBJ2-3; the D gene could be TRBD1 or TRBD2 (5 bases each). CDR3 size: 16 residues. V lost 1 base and J lost 5, with 16 bases in between. CDR1 and CDR2 (germline): SEHNR, FQNEAQ (reference sequence). Here the CDR3 reads CASSLEKGTAKDTQYF. The CDR3 bases are TGTGCCAGCAGCTTAGAGAAGGGGACGGCTAAAGATACGCAGTATTTT. Looking up the rest from reference TRBV7-9 and TRBJ2-3 gives the full variable domain: DTGVSQNPRHKITKRGQNVTFRCDPISEHNRLYWYRQTLGQGPEFLTYFQNEAQLEKSRLLSDRFSAERPKGSFSTLEIQRTEQGDSAMYLCASSLEKGTAKDTQYFGPGTRLTVL.

This clonotype was seen a handful of times. V gene TRBV21-1 combines with J gene TRBJ1-6. TRBV21-1 is tagged as a pseudogene. The length of the CDR3 is 17 residues. CDR3: CASSKVLNPRVNSPLHF. The CDR3 DNA sequence: TGTGCCAGCAGCAAAGTATTAAACCCTCGGGTTAATTCACCCCTCCACTTT.

A word on this clonotype: Compared with germline, one end of the junction differs, possibly owing to a read error. The J gene is TRBJ2-6, the V gene TRBV4-1, with D perhaps being TRBD1 or TRBD2 (5 bases each). This CDR3 is 17 amino acids long. CDR1 MGHRA and CDR2 YSYEKL come from the germline V gene. CDR3: CASSQDMTGSGANALTF. CDR3 coding DNA: TGCGCCAGCAGCCAAGATATGACGGGGTCTGGGGCCAACGCCCTGACTTTC.

This clonotype appeared once. This sequence joins TRBV5-6 and TRBJ2-1; the match to TRBD1 covers 7 bases. Losses at the gene ends were 4 bases for V and 2 bases for J; bases not matched to a gene: 6. The CDR3 length is 15 residues. Germline V gene sequence: CDR1 SGHDT, CDR2 YYEEEE. As DNA, the CDR3 is TGTGCCAGCAGCCAAACAGGGGAAACCTACAATGAGCAGTTCTTC. Translating gives CASSQTGETYNEQFF. Combining the CDR3 with reference TRBV5-6 and TRBJ2-1 gives the whole variable domain DAGVTQSPTHLIKTRGQQVTLRCSPKSGHDTVSWYQQALGQGPQFIFQYYEEEERQRGNFPDRFSGHQFPNYSSELNVNALLLGDSALYLCASSQTGETYNEQFFGPGTRLTVL.

This clonotype was found a few times. The gene calls are TRBV10-2 and TRBJ1-5; D uncertain. CDR3 length: 15 residues. V gave up 2 bases and J gave up 0 bases, with 8 bases separating them. Germline CDR1 reads WSHSY; CDR2 reads SAAADI. The CDR3 bases are TGCGCCAGCAGTGAGGTTTCGCATAGCAATCAGCCCCAGCATTTT. Its translation: CASSEVSHSNQPQHF.

The rearrangement joins TRBV5-1 to TRBJ2-7; a possible D gene is TRBD2 (5 bases). This CDR3 has 16 amino acids. Trimming shortened V by 4 bases and J by 0 bases, and 17 bases separated the two germline ends. Germline loops: CDR1 SGHRS, CDR2 YFSETQ. The CDR3 coding sequence is TGCGCCAGCAGCCGCGGCAGAGGGTGTAGCTCCTACGAGCAGTACTTC. It codes for CASSRGRGCSSYEQYF.

This clonotype was picked up a small number of times. The chain couples TRBV7-3 to TRBJ1-4, with D perhaps TRBD1 (6 bases). This CDR3 has 15 amino acids. CDR1 is SGHTA, CDR2 FQGTGA, per germline. The V end was cut by 3 bases, the J end by 7 bases, with 15 bases between. This CDR3 is CASSFNPDSLEKLFF. The CDR3, as DNA: TGTGCCAGCAGCTTCAACCCGGACAGTCTTGAAAAACTGTTTTTT.

The V call is TRBV20-1, the J call TRBJ1-2, with no clear D. Germline V gene lookup returns CDR1 DFQATT and CDR2 SNEGSKA (reference sequence). Deletions cut 5 bases from V and 2 bases from J, with 9 bases between. The CDR3 is 12 residues long. The CDR3 protein is CSAATENYGYTF. CDR3 coding DNA: TGCAGTGCTGCAACAGAGAACTATGGCTACACCTTC.

This clonotype was counted a few times. V is TRBV5-1 and J is TRBJ1-1; 7 positions match TRBD1. Trimming at V came to 6 bases and at J to 4 bases, leaving 15 bases not matched to a gene. The germline V gene encodes CDR1 SGHRS and CDR2 YFSETQ. This CDR3 is 16 amino acids long. The CDR3 DNA reads TGCGCCAGCAAGGTCAATCCAGGGGGGCTGGGCACTGAAGCTTTCTTT. Encoded protein: CASKVNPGGLGTEAFF.

This clonotype has ten or more counts. The V and J genes are TRBV14 and TRBJ1-2; D not resolved. V was trimmed by 3 bases and J by 8 bases, leaving 10 bases between them. CDR1 is SGHDN and CDR2 is FVKESK in the germline V gene. This CDR3 is 12 amino acids long. The CDR3 sequence: CASSQDRRGYTF. DNA for the CDR3: TGTGCCAGCAGCCAGGACCGGAGAGGCTACACCTTC.

This clonotype was seen only a few times. The V call is TRBV6-5, the J call TRBJ1-2, with 8 bases fitting TRBD1. After removal of 5 bases from V and 7 bases from J, the junction contained 12 bases not matched to a gene. The V gene's germline CDR1 is MNHEY and CDR2 SVGAGI. This CDR3 is 15 amino acids long. The DNA of the CDR3 is TGTGCCAGCAGTGCCCTGACAGGGGTAGGGTTTGGCTACACCTTC. Encoded protein: CASSALTGVGFGYTF.

This clonotype showed up just a few times. The J gene is TRBJ1-1, the V gene TRBV6-1; TRBD1 matches at 8 bases. The CDR3 has 15 residues. Per germline, CDR1 MNHNS and CDR2 SASEGT. V lost 3 bases and J lost 6; bases outside the gene matches: 9. This CDR3 reads CASSEFWGQDAEAFF. The CDR3 DNA follows: TGTGCCAGCAGTGAGTTTTGGGGACAGGACGCTGAAGCTTTCTTT.

A few counts support this clonotype. The V gene is TRBV6-2 or TRBV6-3, the J gene TRBJ2-1; TRBD2 matches 15 bases. V lost 3 bases to trimming and J lost 0 bases; unmatched junction nucleotides: 18. The CDR3 runs to 23 residues. Germline assignment: CDR1 MNHEY and CDR2 SVGEGT. CDR3 amino acids: CASSYPGTSGGTPRKSSYNEQFF. The CDR3 nucleotides read TGTGCCAGCAGTTATCCCGGGACTAGCGGGGGGACACCACGGAAAAGCTCCTACAATGAGCAGTTCTTC.

The chain employs TRBV3-1 and TRBJ2-1; D uncertain. V lost 1 base to trimming and J lost 7 bases, with 11 bases between them. The length of the CDR3 is 14 residues. Looked up from germline, CDR1 is LGHDT and CDR2 is YNNKEL (reference sequence). The CDR3 reads CASSQGTGKNEQFF. The CDR3 DNA reads TGTGCCAGCAGCCAAGGAACTGGGAAAAATGAGCAGTTCTTC.

This clonotype was seen a handful of times. The chain uses TRBV4-1 and TRBJ2-5, with unresolved D. The J call could be wrong; TRBJ2-7 is a better fit for the DNA end. The CDR3 contains 15 residues. Germline V gene data show CDR1 as MGHRA and CDR2 as YSYEKL. CDR3 sequence: CASSQLGARVYEQYF. The DNA of the CDR3 is TGCGCCAGCAGCCAACTGGGTGCGCGCGTCTACGAGCAGTACTTC.